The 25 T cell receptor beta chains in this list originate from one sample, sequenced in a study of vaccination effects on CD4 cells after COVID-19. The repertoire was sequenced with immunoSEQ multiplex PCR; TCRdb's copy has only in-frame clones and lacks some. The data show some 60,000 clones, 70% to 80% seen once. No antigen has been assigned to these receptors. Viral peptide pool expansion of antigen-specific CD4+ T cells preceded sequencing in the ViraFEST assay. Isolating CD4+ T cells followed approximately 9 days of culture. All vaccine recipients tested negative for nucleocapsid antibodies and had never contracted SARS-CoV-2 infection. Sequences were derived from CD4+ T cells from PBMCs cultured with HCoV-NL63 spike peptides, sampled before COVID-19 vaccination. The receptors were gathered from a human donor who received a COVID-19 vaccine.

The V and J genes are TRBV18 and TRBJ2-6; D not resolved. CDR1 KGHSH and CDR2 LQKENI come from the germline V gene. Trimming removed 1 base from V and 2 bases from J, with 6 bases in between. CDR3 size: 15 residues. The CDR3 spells CASSPLDTGANVLTF. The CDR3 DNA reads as TGTGCCAGCTCACCACTAGATACTGGGGCCAACGTCCTGACTTTC.

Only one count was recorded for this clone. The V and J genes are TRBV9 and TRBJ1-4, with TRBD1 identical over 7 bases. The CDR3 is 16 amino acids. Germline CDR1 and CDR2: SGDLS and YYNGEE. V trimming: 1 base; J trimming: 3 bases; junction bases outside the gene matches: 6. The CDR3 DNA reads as TGTGCCAGCAGCGTATCGACAGGGTACGCTAATGAAAAACTGTTTTTT. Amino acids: CASSVSTGYANEKLFF.

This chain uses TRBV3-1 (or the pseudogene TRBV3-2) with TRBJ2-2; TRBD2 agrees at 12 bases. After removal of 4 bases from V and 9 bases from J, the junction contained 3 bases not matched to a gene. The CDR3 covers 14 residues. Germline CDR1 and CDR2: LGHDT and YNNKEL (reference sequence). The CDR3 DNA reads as TGTGCCAGCAGCCTGCTAGCGGGGGGGCGGGAGCTGTTTTTT. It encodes CASSLLAGGRELFF.

Here the CDR3 DNA reads TGTGCCAGCAGCCAAGCAGGATTGCGACAGATGAACACTGAAGCTTTCTTT. It codes for CASSQAGLRQMNTEAFF. V gene TRBV14 combines with J gene TRBJ1-1; tentative D call: TRBD1 (5 bases). The length of the CDR3 is 17 residues. In germline, CDR1 is SGHDN, CDR2 FVKESK. V shed 1 base and J shed 0 bases, with 15 bases lying between them.

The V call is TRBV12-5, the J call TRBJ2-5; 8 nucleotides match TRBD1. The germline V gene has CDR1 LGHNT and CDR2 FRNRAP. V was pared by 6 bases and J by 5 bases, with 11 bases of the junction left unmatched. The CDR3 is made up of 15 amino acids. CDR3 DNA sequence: TGTGCTAGTGGCCGTGGGGCAGGGGGCGGGGAGACCCAGTACTTC. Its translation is CASGRGAGGGETQYF.

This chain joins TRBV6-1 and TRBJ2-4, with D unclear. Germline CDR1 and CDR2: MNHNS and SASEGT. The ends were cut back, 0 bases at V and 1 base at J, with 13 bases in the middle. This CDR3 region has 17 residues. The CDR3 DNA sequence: TGTGCCAGCAGTGAAGCGGTGGGTGGAGTCGCCAAAAACATTCAGTACTTC. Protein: CASSEAVGGVAKNIQYF.

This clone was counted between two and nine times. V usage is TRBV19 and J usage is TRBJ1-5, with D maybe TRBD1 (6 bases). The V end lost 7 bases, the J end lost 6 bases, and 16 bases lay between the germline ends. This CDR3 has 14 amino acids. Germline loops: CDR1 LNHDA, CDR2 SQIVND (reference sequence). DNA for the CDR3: TGTGCCAGTAACCCAACAGGGCTGGGTCAGCCCCAGCATTTT. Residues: CASNPTGLGQPQHF.

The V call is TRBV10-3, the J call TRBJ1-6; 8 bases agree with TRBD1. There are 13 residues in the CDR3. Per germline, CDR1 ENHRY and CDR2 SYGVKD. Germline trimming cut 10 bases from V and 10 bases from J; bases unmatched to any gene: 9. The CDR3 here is CATLGQEKSPLHF. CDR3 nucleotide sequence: TGTGCCACCCTGGGACAGGAGAAATCACCCCTCCACTTT.

The chain's CDR3 is CASSPQGQGLSGYTF. CDR3 bases: TGTGCCAGCAGCCCCCAGGGACAGGGTCTATCAGGCTACACCTTC. V usage is TRBV7-9 and J usage is TRBJ1-2; the match to TRBD1 covers 9 bases. Per the germline V gene, CDR1 is SEHNR and CDR2 is FQNEAQ (reference sequence). This CDR3 comprises 15 residues. Trimming cost V 5 bases and J 8 bases; bases outside gene matches: 12.

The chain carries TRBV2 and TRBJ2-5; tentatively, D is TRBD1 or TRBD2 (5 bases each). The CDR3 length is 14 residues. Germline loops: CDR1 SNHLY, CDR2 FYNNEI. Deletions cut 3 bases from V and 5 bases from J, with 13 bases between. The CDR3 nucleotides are TGTGCCAGCAGTGATGGGCAGGGACGGGAGACCCAGTACTTC. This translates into CASSDGQGRETQYF. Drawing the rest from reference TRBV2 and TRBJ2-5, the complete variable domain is EPEVTQTPSHQVTQMGQEVILRCVPISNHLYFYWYRQILGQKVEFLVSFYNNEISEKSEIFDDQFSVERPDGSNFTLKIRSTKLEDSAMYFCASSDGQGRETQYFGPGTRLLVL.

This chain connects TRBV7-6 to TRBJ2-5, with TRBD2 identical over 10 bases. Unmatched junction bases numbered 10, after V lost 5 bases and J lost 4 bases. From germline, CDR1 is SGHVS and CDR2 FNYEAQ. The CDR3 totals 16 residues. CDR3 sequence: CASSLGPSGGGETQYF. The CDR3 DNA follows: TGTGCCAGCAGCCTGGGCCCAAGCGGGGGGGGAGAGACCCAGTACTTC.

This CDR3 is CASSLYQLTDTQYF. Written as DNA, the CDR3 is TGTGCCAGCAGTTTGTATCAACTCACAGATACGCAGTATTTT. The chain uses TRBV27 and TRBJ2-3; D unresolved. The germline CDR1 and CDR2 sequences are MNHEY and SMNVEV (reference sequence). The CDR3 consists of 14 residues. The ends were cut back, 3 bases at V and 2 bases at J, with 9 bases in the middle.

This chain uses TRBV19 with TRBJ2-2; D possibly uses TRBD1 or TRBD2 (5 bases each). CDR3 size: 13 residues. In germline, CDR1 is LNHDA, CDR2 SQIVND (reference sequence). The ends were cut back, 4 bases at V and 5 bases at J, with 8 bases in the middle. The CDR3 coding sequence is TGTGCCAGTAGTACAGGGAGAACCGGGGAGCTGTTTTTT. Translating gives CASSTGRTGELFF.

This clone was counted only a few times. CDR3: CASSLGVALMGEKLFF. The CDR3 nucleotides read TGCGCCAGCAGCTTGGGAGTCGCGTTAATGGGTGAAAAACTGTTTTTT. J is TRBJ1-4 and V is TRBV5-1; D remains unclear. This CDR3 has 16 amino acids. V lost 0 bases, J lost 7 bases, and 16 bases lay in between. Germline-derived CDR1 and CDR2 are SGHRS and YFSETQ.

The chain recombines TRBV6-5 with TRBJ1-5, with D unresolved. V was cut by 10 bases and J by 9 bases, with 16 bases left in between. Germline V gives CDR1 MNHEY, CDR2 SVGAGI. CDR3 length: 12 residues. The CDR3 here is CATRATHGPQHF. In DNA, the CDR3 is TGTGCCACCCGCGCGACCCACGGGCCCCAGCATTTT.

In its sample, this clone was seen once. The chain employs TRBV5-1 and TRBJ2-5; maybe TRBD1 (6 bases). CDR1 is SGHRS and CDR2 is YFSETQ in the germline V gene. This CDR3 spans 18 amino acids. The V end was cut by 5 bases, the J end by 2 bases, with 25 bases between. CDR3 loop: CASSLKITTGLYQETQYF. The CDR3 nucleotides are TGCGCCAGCAGTCTAAAAATCACAACAGGGTTGTATCAAGAGACCCAGTACTTC.

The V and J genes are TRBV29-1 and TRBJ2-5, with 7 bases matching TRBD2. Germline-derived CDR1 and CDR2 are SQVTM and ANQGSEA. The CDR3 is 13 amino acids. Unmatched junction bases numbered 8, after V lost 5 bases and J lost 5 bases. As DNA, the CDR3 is TGCAGCGTTCAGACCCCAGCGGGGGAGACCCAGTACTTC. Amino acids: CSVQTPAGETQYF. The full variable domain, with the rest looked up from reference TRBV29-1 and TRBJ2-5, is SAVISQKPSRDICQRGTSLTIQCQVDSQVTMMFWYRQQPGQSLTLIATANQGSEATYESGFVIDKFPISRPNLTFSTLTVSNMSPEDSSIYLCSVQTPAGETQYFGPGTRLLVL.

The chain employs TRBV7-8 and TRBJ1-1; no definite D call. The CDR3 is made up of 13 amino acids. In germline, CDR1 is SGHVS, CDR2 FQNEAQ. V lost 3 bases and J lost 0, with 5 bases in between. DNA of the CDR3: TGTGCCAGCAGCTTCGGCCTGAACACTGAAGCTTTCTTT. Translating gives CASSFGLNTEAFF.

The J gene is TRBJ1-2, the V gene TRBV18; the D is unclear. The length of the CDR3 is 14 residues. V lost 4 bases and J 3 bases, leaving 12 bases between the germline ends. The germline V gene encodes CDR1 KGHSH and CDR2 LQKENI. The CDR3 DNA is TGTGCCAGCTCACTAGGACTGAACGACTATGGCTACACCTTC. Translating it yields CASSLGLNDYGYTF.

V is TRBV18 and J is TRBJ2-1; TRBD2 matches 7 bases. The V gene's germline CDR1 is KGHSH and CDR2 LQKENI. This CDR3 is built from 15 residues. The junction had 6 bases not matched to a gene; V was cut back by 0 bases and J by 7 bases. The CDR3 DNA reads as TGTGCCAGCTCACCACCGAATCTGGGGGGGAATGAGCAGTTCTTC. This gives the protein CASSPPNLGGNEQFF.

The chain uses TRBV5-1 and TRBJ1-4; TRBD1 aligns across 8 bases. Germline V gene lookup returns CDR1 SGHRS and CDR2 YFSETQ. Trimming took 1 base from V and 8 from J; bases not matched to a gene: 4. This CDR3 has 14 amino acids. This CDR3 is CASSLSGGDEKLFF. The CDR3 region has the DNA TGCGCCAGCAGCTTGTCAGGGGGCGACGAAAAACTGTTTTTT.

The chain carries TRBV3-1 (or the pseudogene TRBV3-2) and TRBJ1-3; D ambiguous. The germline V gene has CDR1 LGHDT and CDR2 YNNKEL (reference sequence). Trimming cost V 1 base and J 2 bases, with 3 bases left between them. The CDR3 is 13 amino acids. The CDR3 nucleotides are TGTGCCAGCAGCCAAGCACCTGGAAACACCATATATTTT. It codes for CASSQAPGNTIYF.

DNA for the CDR3: TGTGCCAGCAGCCCTCCTGGGGGGGGTGAGACCCAGTACTTC. Its protein is CASSPPGGGETQYF. The chain is built from TRBV6-6 and TRBJ2-5, with 7 bases aligning to TRBD2. The CDR3 contains 14 residues. V lost 6 bases to trimming and J lost 5 bases; unmatched junction nucleotides: 9. The germline V gene has CDR1 MNHNY and CDR2 SVGAGI (reference sequence).

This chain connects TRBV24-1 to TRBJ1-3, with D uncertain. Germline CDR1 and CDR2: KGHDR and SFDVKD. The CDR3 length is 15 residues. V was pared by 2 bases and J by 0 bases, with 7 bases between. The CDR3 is CATSDSTSSGNTIYF. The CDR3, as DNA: TGTGCCACCAGTGATTCCACTAGCTCTGGAAACACCATATATTTT.

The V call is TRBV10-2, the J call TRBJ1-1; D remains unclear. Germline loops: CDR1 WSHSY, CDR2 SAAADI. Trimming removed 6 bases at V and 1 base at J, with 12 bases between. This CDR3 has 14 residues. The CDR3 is CASREPLGNTEAFF. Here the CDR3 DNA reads TGCGCCAGCAGGGAACCACTAGGGAACACTGAAGCTTTCTTT.